This record concerns one T cell receptor (beta chain) sequence. What it recognizes is unknown. PCR was performed using 60 Vbeta and 13 Jbeta primers. Original analysis: In a later analysis, the count reached roughly 80 million unique TCR beta chains, with about 9.9 million shared. The table came from immunoSEQ multiplex PCR; TCRdb's copy has only in-frame clones and leaves some out. V and J calls and clone size are those listed in that table; D and trimming were worked out from the DNA. Here the sample spans more than 90,000 clones, around 86% being singletons. The sample is drawn from a study of cytomegalovirus exposure and HLA in healthy donors. Study summary: Researchers previously reported finding fewer than 140 million unique TCR beta sequences from about 170 million T cells. Whole-study findings and limits: Data from an earlier analysis indicated that most TCR beta V segments were productive either about 87% or about 30% of the time. Later, TCR association rates were found to vary by HLA locus, highest for DRB1 and lowest for HLA-C.

Germline values: CDR1 SGHTS, CDR2 YDEGEE. J gave up 4 bases and V 4 bases, and 10 bases lay outside the gene matches. The length of the CDR3 is 17 residues. The chain joins TRBV5-8 to TRBJ2-1, with 11 bases lining up with TRBD2. The specimen sequenced was PBMCs. The receptor was isolated from a woman in her 70s in good health and CMV-seropositive. This CDR3 is CASSATSGRPIYNEQFF. The CDR3 DNA reads TGTGCCAGCAGCGCAACTAGCGGGAGACCAATATACAATGAGCAGTTCTTC. The whole variable domain, remainder taken from reference TRBV5-8 and TRBJ2-1, is EAGVTQSPTHLIKTRGQQATLRCSPISGHTSVYWYQQALGLGLQFLLWYDEGEERNRGNFPPRFSGRQFPNYSSELNVNALELEDSALYLCASSATSGRPIYNEQFFGPGTRLTVL.